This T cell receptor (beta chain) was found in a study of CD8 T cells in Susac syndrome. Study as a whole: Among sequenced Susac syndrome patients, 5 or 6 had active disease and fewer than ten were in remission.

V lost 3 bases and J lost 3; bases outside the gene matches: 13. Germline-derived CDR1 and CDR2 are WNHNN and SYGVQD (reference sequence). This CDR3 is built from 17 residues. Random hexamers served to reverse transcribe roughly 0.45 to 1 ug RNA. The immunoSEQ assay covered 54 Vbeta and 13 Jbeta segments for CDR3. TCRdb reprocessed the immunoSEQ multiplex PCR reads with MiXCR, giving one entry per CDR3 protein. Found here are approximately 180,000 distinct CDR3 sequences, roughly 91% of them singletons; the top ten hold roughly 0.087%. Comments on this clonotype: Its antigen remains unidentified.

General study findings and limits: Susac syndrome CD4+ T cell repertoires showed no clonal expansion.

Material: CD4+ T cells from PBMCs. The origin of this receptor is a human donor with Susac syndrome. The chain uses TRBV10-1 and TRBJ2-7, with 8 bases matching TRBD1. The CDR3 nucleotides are TGCGCCAGCAGTGATAGAAGACTAGGACAGGGACTCTACGAGCAGTACTTC. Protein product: CASSDRRLGQGLYEQYF.